Below are 18 T cell receptor beta chains sequenced from a single sample in a study of blood T cell repertoires in COVID-19 (dated by TCRdb to the early 2020s). The library was built by means of the immunoSEQ multiplex PCR assay. The source is immuneACCESS, and TCRdb retained only in-frame sequences with V and J called. Part of the clones is not carried over; for the studies checked, unresolved V genes explain less than half of this, and the remainder is unexplained. The table for this sample lists approximately 110,000 clones; roughly 84% of them were counted only once. The ten biggest clones cover approximately 1.5% of the sample. Sample: peripheral blood. The receptors shown here come from a man between 35 and 55 years old with acute or convalescent COVID-19.

The chain joins TRBV3-1 (or the pseudogene TRBV3-2) to TRBJ2-7; no firm D call. Looked up from germline, CDR1 is LGHDT and CDR2 is YNNKEL (reference sequence). Trimming pared 1 base from V and 4 bases from J, leaving 2 bases between. The CDR3 is 11 amino acids. The CDR3 protein is CASSQAYEQYF. The CDR3 region has the DNA TGTGCCAGCAGCCAAGCGTACGAGCAGTACTTC.

The rearrangement joins TRBV4-2 to TRBJ1-1; a possible D gene is TRBD1 (5 bases). V was pared by 0 bases and J by 8 bases, with 16 bases between. Germline V lookup: CDR1 LGHNA, CDR2 YNFKEQ. The CDR3 totals 15 residues. The DNA for the CDR3 is TGTGCCAGCAGCCAAGATGTAGCAAGCAGGGCAGAAGCTTTCTTT. Protein: CASSQDVASRAEAFF.

This chain connects TRBV6-2 or TRBV6-3 to TRBJ2-1; D is perhaps TRBD2 (6 bases). This CDR3 is 14 amino acids long. V lost 7 bases and J 4 bases, leaving 14 bases between the germline ends. Germline CDR1 MNHEY, CDR2 SVGEGT. As DNA, the CDR3 is TGTGCCAGCATCCCGAGACGGGGGTACAATGAGCAGTTCTTC. Translating it yields CASIPRRGYNEQFF.

The chain links TRBV6-5 to TRBJ2-1; TRBD2 matches 12 bases. J gave up 4 bases and V 5 bases, and 3 bases lay outside the gene matches. The CDR3 sequence is 15 residues long. Germline V CDR1 and CDR2: MNHEY, SVGAGI. CDR3 coding DNA: TGTGCCAGCAGTCGACTAGCGGGAGCGTACAATGAGCAGTTCTTC. As protein: CASSRLAGAYNEQFF.

The CDR3 loop reads CASSQEEGTADTQYF. The CDR3 DNA sequence: TGTGCCAGCAGCCAGGAAGAGGGAACCGCAGATACGCAGTATTTT. The chain couples TRBV7-9 to TRBJ2-3, with D maybe TRBD2 (5 bases). Trimming removed 5 bases at V and 4 bases at J, with 16 bases between. The CDR3 is 15 amino acids. CDR1 is SEHNR and CDR2 is FQNEAQ in the germline V gene (reference sequence).

This clone showed up just once. The gene calls are TRBV18 and TRBJ2-3, with 8 bases lining up with TRBD1. The CDR3 extends over 16 amino acids. Per germline, CDR1 KGHSH and CDR2 LQKENI. V trimming: 5 bases; J trimming: 0 bases; junction bases outside the gene matches: 7. In nucleotides, the CDR3 is TGTGCCAGCTCAACAAGACAGGGGCCGAGCACAGATACGCAGTATTTT. The encoded protein is CASSTRQGPSTDTQYF.

This rearrangement joins TRBV11-2 to TRBJ2-7, with 8 bases that match TRBD1. The CDR3 is 17 residues long. The ends lost 0 bases at V and 4 bases at J; junction bases unmatched: 11. Germline V gives CDR1 SGHAT, CDR2 FQNNGV. Here the CDR3 reads CASSLDKVRTGRYEQYF. The CDR3 DNA follows: TGTGCCAGCAGCTTAGATAAAGTGAGGACAGGGAGGTACGAGCAGTACTTC.

This clone was seen only once. This sequence joins TRBV7-9 and TRBJ2-3; D remains ambiguous. Trimming left V 10 bases short and J 1 base short, with 6 bases between. The germline V gene has CDR1 SEHNR and CDR2 FQNEAQ (reference sequence). This CDR3 region has 11 residues. CDR3 DNA: TGTGCCACCGAGGGCACAGATACGCAGTATTTT. Its translation is CATEGTDTQYF.

The rearrangement links TRBV7-9 to TRBJ1-1; 7 positions agree with TRBD1. This CDR3 spans 14 amino acids. Germline V gene data show CDR1 as SEHNR and CDR2 as FQNEAQ (reference sequence). Unmatched junction bases numbered 8, after V lost 5 bases and J lost 5 bases. The CDR3 loop reads CASSPPGQWTEAFF. DNA for the CDR3: TGTGCCAGCAGCCCTCCGGGACAGTGGACTGAAGCTTTCTTT.

This clone came up a few times. The CDR3 is CASSETGYTEAFF. Here the CDR3 DNA reads TGTGCCAGCTCAGAGACAGGATACACTGAAGCTTTCTTT. The chain recombines TRBV2 with TRBJ1-1, with D possibly TRBD1 on 6 matching bases. The V gene lost 8 bases and the J gene lost 3 bases, with 13 bases spanning the gap. CDR1 SNHLY and CDR2 FYNNEI come from the germline V gene. CDR3 length: 13 amino acids.

The chain joins TRBV5-1 to TRBJ1-3; 7 bases fit TRBD1. This CDR3 spans 19 amino acids. Germline V gives CDR1 SGHRS, CDR2 YFSETQ. The J segment lost 7 bases and the V segment lost 4 bases, leaving 23 bases of the junction unmatched. CDR3 sequence reads: CASSPGTVPPVVRRNTIYF. CDR3 nucleotides: TGCGCCAGCAGCCCTGGGACAGTGCCTCCGGTAGTTCGGCGGAACACCATATATTTT.

The rearrangement uses TRBV9 and TRBJ2-3, with 8 bases that match TRBD1. J gave up 1 base and V 0 bases, and 4 bases lay outside the gene matches. Germline V gene data show CDR1 as SGDLS and CDR2 as YYNGEE. This CDR3 has 16 residues. Written as DNA, the CDR3 is TGTGCCAGCAGCGTAGAACCGGGACAGGGCACAGATACGCAGTATTTT. This sequence encodes CASSVEPGQGTDTQYF.

V is TRBV5-6 and J is TRBJ2-2, with TRBD1 as a possible D gene (5 bases). The CDR3 totals 14 residues. With 5 bases removed from V and 2 bases from J, the gap between germline ends came to 10 bases. CDR1 is SGHDT and CDR2 is YYEEEE in the germline V gene. The CDR3 spells CASRSDTNTGELFF. CDR3 bases: TGTGCCAGCAGGTCGGACACAAACACCGGGGAGCTGTTTTTT.

The rearrangement joins TRBV6-6 to TRBJ2-1; TRBD1 matches 7 bases. The CDR3 covers 16 residues. The germline V gene encodes CDR1 MNHNY and CDR2 SVGAGI (reference sequence). The ends lost 4 bases at V and 1 base at J; junction bases unmatched: 7. This chain's CDR3 is CASSSHRGRSYNEQFF. DNA of the CDR3: TGTGCCAGCAGTTCCCACAGGGGTAGGTCCTACAATGAGCAGTTCTTC.

This chain joins TRBV6-5 and TRBJ1-2; 7 nucleotides align to TRBD1. J gave up 7 bases and V 4 bases, and 3 bases lay outside the gene matches. CDR1 is MNHEY and CDR2 is SVGAGI in the germline V gene. This CDR3 has 12 amino acids. CDR3 residues: CASSLGGLGYTF. As DNA, the CDR3 is TGTGCCAGCAGTTTAGGGGGCCTTGGCTACACCTTC.

The chain recombines TRBV6-5 with TRBJ1-6; D not resolved. The V end lost 6 bases, the J end lost 7 bases, and 13 bases lay between the germline ends. The germline V gene encodes CDR1 MNHEY and CDR2 SVGAGI. The CDR3 runs 14 residues. CDR3 region: CASSLVYRNSPLHF. The CDR3 DNA reads as TGTGCCAGCAGCCTTGTATATAGAAATTCACCCCTCCACTTT.

The chain uses TRBV3-1 (or the pseudogene TRBV3-2) and TRBJ1-3; D is unresolved. CDR1 LGHDT and CDR2 YNNKEL come from the germline V gene (reference sequence). This CDR3 has 15 amino acids. Trimming took off 4 bases at V and 0 bases at J, with 10 bases between the two ends. CDR3 loop: CASSRRRNSGNTIYF. The CDR3, as DNA: TGTGCCAGCAGCCGGAGGAGAAACTCTGGAAACACCATATATTTT.

The chain links TRBV5-1 to TRBJ1-2; the D gene is possibly TRBD1 (5 bases). Per germline, CDR1 SGHRS and CDR2 YFSETQ. V was trimmed by 2 bases and J by 8 bases, leaving 13 bases between them. The CDR3 runs to 13 residues. The DNA for the CDR3 is TGCGCCAGCAGCTTCTTTACAGGAGCCGGCTACACCTTC. Encoded protein: CASSFFTGAGYTF.